This T cell receptor beta chain came from a study of T cell responses to AZD1222 COVID-19 vaccine. Generated by immunoSEQ multiplex PCR, the TCRdb table keeps only in-frame clones and is missing some. This table has 73,000 or so clones, about three quarters appearing once. Note on this clone: The antigen remains undetermined.

Trimming cost V 9 bases and J 0 bases, with 11 bases left between them. The CDR3 spans 14 residues. Germline assignment: CDR1 KGHDR and CDR2 SFDVKD. Findings of the study overall: Females outnumbered males among donors, who were mostly white British; clonal diversity was possibly underestimated.

The sequences come from peripheral blood, collected 28 days after the second AZD1222 dose. The chain links TRBV24-1 to TRBJ1-5; D not resolved. This clonotype originated in an adult who received the AZD1222 COVID-19 vaccine. CDR3 bases: TGTGCCACCGGCCCCACACCTAGCAATCAGCCCCAGCATTTT. Protein: CATGPTPSNQPQHF.